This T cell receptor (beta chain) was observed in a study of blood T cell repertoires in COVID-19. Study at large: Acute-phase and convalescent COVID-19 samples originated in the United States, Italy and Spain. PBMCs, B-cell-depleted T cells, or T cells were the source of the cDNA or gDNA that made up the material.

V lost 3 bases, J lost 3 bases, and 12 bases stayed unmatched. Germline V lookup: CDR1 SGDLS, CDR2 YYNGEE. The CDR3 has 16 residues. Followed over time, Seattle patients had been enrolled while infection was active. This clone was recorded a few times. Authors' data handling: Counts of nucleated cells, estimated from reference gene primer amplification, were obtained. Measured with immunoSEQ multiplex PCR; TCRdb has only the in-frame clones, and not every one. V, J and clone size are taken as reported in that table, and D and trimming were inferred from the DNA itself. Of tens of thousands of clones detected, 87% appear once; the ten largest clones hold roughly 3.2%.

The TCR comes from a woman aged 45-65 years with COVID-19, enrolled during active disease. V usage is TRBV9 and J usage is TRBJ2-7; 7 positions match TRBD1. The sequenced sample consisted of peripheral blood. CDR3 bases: TGTGCCAGCAGCGCACGTTCCGGGACAGTCTTCTACGAGCAGTACTTC. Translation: CASSARSGTVFYEQYF.